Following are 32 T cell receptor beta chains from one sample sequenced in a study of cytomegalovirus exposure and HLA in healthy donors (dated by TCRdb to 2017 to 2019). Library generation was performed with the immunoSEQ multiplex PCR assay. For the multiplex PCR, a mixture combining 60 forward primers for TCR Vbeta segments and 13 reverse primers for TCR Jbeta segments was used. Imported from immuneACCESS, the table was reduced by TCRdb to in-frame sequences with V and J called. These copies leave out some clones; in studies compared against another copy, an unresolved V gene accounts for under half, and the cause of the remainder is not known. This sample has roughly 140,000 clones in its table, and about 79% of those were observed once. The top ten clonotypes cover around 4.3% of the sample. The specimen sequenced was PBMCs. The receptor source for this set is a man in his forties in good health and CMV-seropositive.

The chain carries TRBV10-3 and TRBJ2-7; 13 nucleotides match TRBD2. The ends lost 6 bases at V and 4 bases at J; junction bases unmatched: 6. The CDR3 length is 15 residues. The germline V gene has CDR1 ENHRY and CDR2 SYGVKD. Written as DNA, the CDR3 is TGTGCCATCAGATTAGGACTAGCGGGAGTATACGAGCAGTACTTC. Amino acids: CAIRLGLAGVYEQYF.

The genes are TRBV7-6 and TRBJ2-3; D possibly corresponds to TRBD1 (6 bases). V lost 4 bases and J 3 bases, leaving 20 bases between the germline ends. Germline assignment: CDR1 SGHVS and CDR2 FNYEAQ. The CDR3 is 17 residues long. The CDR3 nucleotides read TGTGCCAGCAGCTCCAGGGGTGCGGGCGGATCGACAGATACGCAGTATTTT. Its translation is CASSSRGAGGSTDTQYF.

This CDR3 is CASSLGQGQETQYF. In nucleotides, the CDR3 is TGCGCCAGCAGCTTGGGTCAGGGGCAAGAGACCCAGTACTTC. This chain uses TRBV5-1 with TRBJ2-5, with D possibly TRBD1 on 6 matching bases. Trimming stripped 0 bases from V and 2 bases from J, with 8 bases between. Looked up from germline, CDR1 is SGHRS and CDR2 is YFSETQ. The CDR3 covers 14 residues.

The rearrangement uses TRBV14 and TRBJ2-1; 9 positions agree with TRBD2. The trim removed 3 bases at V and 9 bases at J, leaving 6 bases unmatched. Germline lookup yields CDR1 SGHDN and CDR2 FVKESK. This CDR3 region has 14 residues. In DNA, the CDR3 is TGTGCCAGCAGCCATCTCGGACTAGCGAGTGAGCAGTTCTTC. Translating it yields CASSHLGLASEQFF.

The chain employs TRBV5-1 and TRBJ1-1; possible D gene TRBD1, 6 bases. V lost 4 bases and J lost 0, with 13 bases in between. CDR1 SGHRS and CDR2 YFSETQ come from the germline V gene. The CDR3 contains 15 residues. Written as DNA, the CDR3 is TGCGCCAGCAGCATCGGAGGACAGCTGAACACTGAAGCTTTCTTT. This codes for CASSIGGQLNTEAFF. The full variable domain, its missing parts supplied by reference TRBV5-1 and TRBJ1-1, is KAGVTQTPRYLIKTRGQQVTLSCSPISGHRSVSWYQQTPGQGLQFLFEYFSETQRNKGNFPGRFSGRQFSNSRSEMNVSTLELGDSALYLCASSIGGQLNTEAFFGQGTRLTVV.

The CDR3 spells CASSSLTLSYEQYF. CDR3 coding DNA: TGTGCCAGCAGCTCCCTGACTCTTTCCTACGAGCAGTACTTC. The genes are TRBV11-2 and TRBJ2-7; no firm D call. The CDR3 consists of 14 residues. Germline lookup yields CDR1 SGHAT and CDR2 FQNNGV. Trimming stripped 4 bases from V and 1 base from J, with 11 bases between.

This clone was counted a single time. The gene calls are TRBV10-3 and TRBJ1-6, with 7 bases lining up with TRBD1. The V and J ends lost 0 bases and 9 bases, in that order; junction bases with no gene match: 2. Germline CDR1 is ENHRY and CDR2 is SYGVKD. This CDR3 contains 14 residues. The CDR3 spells CAISESQGISPLHF. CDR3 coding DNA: TGTGCCATCAGTGAGTCACAGGGGATTTCACCCCTCCACTTT.

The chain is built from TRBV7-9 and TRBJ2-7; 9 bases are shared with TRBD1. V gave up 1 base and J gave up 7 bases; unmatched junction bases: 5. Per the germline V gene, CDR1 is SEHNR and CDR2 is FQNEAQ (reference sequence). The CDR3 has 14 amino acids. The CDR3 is CASSLDRGREEQYF. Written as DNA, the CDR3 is TGTGCCAGCAGCTTAGACAGGGGGCGTGAGGAGCAGTACTTC.

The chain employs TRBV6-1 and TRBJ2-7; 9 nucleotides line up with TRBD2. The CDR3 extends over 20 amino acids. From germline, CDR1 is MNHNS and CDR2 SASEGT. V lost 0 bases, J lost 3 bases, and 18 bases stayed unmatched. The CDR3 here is CASSEALRLAGPRVYYEQYF. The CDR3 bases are TGTGCCAGCAGTGAAGCGCTTCGCCTAGCGGGACCGAGGGTTTACTACGAGCAGTACTTC.

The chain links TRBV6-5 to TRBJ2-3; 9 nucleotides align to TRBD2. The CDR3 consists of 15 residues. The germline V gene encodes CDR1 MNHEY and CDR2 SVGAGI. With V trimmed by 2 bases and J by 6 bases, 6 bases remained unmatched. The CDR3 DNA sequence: TGTGCCAGCAGTTACGGCGGGGGGGCATCTGATACGCAGTATTTT. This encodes CASSYGGGASDTQYF.

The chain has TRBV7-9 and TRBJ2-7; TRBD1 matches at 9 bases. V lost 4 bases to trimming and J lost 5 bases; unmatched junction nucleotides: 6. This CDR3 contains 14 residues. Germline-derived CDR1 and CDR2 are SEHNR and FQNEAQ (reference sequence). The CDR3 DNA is TGTGCCAGCAGCTCACCACAGGGGGCCCACGAGCAGTACTTC. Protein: CASSSPQGAHEQYF.

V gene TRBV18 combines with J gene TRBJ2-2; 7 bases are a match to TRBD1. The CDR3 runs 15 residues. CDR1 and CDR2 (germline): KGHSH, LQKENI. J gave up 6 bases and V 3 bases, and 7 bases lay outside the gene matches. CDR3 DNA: TGTGCCAGCTCACCTTTACAGGGGATGCCCGGGGAGCTGTTTTTT. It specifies CASSPLQGMPGELFF.

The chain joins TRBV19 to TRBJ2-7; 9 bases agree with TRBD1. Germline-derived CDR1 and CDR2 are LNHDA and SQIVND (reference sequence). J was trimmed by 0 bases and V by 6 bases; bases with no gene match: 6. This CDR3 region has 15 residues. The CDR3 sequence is CASRMTGGSSYEQYF. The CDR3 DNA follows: TGTGCCAGTAGGATGACAGGGGGTAGCTCCTACGAGCAGTACTTC.

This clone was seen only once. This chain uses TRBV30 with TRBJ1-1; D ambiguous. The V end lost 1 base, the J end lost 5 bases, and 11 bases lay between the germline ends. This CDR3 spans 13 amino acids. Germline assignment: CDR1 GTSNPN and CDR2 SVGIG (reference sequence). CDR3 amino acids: CAWSDQLMTEAFF. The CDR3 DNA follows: TGTGCCTGGAGTGACCAACTGATGACTGAAGCTTTCTTT.

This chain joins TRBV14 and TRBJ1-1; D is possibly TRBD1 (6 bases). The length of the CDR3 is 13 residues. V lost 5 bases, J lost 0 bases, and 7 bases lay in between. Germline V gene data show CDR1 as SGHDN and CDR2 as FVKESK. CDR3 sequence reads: CASSGQMNTEAFF. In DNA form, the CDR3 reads TGTGCCAGCAGCGGACAGATGAACACTGAAGCTTTCTTT.

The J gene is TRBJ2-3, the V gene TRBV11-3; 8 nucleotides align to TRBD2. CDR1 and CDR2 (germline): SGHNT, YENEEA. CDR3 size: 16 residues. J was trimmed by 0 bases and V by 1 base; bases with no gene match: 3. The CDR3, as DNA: TGTGCCAGCAGCTTAGGGGTAGCGGGAAGCACAGATACGCAGTATTTT. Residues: CASSLGVAGSTDTQYF.

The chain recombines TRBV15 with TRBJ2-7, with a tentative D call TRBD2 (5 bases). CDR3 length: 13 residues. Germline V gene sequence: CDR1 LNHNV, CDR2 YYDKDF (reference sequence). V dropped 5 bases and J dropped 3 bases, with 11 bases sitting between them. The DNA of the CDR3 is TGTGCCACCAGCTTCCGACTATACTACGAGCAGTACTTC. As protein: CATSFRLYYEQYF.

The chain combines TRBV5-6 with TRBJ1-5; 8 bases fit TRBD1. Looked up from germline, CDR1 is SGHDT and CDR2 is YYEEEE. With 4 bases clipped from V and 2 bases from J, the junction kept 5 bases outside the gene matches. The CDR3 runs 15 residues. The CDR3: CASSTGQGGNQPQHF. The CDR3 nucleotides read TGTGCCAGCAGCACCGGACAGGGAGGCAATCAGCCCCAGCATTTT.

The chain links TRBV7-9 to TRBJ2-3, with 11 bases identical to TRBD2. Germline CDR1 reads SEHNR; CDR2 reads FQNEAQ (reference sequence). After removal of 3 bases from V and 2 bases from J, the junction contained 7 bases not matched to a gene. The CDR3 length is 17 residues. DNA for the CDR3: TGTGCCAGCAGCTTGGGGACGACTAGCGGGGACACAGATACGCAGTATTTT. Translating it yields CASSLGTTSGDTDTQYF.

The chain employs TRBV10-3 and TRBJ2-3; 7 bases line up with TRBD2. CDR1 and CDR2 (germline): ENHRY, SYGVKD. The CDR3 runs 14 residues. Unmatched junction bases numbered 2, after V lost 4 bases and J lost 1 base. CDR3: CAISAAGGTDTQYF. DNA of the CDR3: TGTGCCATCAGTGCCGCGGGGGGCACAGATACGCAGTATTTT.

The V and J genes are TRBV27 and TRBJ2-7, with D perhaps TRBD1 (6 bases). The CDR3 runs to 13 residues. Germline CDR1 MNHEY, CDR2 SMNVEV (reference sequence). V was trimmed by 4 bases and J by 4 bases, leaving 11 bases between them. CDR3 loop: CASSSRDIYEQYF. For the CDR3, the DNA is TGTGCCAGCAGTTCTAGGGACATTTACGAGCAGTACTTC.

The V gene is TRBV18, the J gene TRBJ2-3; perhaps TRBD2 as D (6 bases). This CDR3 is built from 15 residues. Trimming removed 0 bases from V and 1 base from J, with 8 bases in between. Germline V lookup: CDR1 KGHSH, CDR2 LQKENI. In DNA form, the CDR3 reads TGTGCCAGCTCACCACCGGCTAGCGGCACAGATACGCAGTATTTT. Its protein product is CASSPPASGTDTQYF.

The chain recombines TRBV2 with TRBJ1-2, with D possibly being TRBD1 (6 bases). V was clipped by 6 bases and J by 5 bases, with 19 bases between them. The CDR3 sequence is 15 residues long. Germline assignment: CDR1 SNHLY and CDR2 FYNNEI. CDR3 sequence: CASSRTRGAKYGYTF. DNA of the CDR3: TGTGCCAGCAGCCGAACGCGGGGGGCGAAGTATGGCTACACCTTC. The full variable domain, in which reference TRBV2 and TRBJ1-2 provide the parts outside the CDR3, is EPEVTQTPSHQVTQMGQEVILRCVPISNHLYFYWYRQILGQKVEFLVSFYNNEISEKSEIFDDQFSVERPDGSNFTLKIRSTKLEDSAMYFCASSRTRGAKYGYTFGSGTRLTVV.

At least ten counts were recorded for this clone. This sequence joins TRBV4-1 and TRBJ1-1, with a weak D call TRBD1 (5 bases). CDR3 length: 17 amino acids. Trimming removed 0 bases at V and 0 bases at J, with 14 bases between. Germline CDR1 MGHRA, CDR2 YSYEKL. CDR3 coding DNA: TGCGCCAGCAGCCAAGAGCGGGGGTATATCATGAACACTGAAGCTTTCTTT. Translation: CASSQERGYIMNTEAFF.

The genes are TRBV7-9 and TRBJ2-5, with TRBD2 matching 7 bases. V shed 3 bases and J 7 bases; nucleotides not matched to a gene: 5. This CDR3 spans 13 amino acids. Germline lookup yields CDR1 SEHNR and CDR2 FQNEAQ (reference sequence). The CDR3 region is CASSFRGGRTQYF. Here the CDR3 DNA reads TGTGCCAGCAGCTTCCGCGGGGGTCGGACCCAGTACTTC.

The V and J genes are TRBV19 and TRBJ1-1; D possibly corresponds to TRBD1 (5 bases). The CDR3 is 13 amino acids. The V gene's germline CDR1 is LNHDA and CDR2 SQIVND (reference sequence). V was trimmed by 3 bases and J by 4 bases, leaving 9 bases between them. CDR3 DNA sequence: TGTGCCAGTAGTATTCAGGGCTCCACTGAAGCTTTCTTT. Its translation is CASSIQGSTEAFF.

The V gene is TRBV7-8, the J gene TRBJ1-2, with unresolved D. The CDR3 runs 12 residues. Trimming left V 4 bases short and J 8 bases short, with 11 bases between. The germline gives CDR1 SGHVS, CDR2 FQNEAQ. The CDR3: CASSSEEQGYTF. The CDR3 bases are TGTGCCAGCAGCTCCGAGGAGCAGGGCTACACCTTC.

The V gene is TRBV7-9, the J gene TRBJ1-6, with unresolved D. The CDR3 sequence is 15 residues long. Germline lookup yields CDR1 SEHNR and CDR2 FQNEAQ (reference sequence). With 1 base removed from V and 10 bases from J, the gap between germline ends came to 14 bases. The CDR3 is CASSLGGGLRSPLHF. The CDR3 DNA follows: TGTGCCAGCAGCTTAGGAGGCGGGCTCAGGTCACCCCTCCACTTT.

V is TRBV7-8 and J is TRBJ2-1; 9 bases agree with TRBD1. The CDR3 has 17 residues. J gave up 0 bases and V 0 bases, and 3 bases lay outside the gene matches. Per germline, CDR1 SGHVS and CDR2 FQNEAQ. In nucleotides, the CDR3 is TGTGCCAGCAGCTTAGCGGGGACAGGGAGCTCCTACAATGAGCAGTTCTTC. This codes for CASSLAGTGSSYNEQFF.

The CDR3 reads CASSYSGGLEGGYTF. CDR3 bases: TGTGCCAGCAGTTACTCTGGGGGACTCGAGGGCGGCTACACCTTC. V usage is TRBV6-6 and J usage is TRBJ1-2; D is perhaps TRBD1 (5 bases). Germline CDR1 reads MNHNY; CDR2 reads SVGAGI (reference sequence). The CDR3 totals 15 residues. The ends were cut back, 0 bases at V and 8 bases at J, with 16 bases in the middle.

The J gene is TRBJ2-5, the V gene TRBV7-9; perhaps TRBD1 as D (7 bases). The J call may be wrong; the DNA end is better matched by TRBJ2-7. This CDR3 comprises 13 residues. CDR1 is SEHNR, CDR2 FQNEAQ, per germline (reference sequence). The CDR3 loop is CASRRGDSYEQYF. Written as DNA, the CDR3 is TGTGCCAGTCGGAGGGGGGACAGCTACGAGCAGTACTTC.

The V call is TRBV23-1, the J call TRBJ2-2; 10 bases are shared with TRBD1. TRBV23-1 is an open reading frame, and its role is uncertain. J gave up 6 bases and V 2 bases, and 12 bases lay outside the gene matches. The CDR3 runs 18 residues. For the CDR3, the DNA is TGCGCCAGCAGTCAAACTCTCCGGGACAGGGGACTCGCCGGGGAGCTGTTTTTT. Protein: CASSQTLRDRGLAGELFF.